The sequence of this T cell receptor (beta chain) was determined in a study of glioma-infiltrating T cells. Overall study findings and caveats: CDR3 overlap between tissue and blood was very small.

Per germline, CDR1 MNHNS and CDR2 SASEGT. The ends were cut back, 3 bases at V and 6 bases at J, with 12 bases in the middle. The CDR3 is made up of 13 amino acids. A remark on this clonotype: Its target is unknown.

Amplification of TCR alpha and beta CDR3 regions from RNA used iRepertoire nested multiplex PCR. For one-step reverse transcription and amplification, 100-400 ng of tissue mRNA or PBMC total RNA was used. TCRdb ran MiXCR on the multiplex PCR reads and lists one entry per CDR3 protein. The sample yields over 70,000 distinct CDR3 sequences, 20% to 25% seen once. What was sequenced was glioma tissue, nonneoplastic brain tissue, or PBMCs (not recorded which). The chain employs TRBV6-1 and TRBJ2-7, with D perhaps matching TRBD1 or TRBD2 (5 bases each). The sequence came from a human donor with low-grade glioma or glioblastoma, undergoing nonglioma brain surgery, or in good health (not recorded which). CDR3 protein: CASSDGGASEQYF. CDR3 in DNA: TGTGCCAGCAGTGATGGGGGAGCGTCCGAGCAGTACTTC.